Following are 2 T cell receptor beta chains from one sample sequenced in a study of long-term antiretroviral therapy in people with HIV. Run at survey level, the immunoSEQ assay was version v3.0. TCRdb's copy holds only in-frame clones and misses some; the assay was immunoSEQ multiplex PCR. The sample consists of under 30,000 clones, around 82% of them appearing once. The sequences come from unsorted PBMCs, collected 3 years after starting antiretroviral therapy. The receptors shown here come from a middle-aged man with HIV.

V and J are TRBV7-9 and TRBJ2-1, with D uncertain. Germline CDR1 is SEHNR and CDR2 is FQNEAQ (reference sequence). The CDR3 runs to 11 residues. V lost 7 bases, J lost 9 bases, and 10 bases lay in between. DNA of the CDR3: TGTGCCAGCATGCAATTCGCTGAGCAGTTCTTC. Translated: CASMQFAEQFF.

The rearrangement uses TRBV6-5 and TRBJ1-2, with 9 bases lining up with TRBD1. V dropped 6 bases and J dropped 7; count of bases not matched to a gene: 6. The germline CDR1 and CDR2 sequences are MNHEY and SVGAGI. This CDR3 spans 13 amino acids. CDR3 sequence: CASSGTGKGGYTF. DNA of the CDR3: TGTGCCAGCAGCGGGACAGGGAAGGGTGGCTACACCTTC.